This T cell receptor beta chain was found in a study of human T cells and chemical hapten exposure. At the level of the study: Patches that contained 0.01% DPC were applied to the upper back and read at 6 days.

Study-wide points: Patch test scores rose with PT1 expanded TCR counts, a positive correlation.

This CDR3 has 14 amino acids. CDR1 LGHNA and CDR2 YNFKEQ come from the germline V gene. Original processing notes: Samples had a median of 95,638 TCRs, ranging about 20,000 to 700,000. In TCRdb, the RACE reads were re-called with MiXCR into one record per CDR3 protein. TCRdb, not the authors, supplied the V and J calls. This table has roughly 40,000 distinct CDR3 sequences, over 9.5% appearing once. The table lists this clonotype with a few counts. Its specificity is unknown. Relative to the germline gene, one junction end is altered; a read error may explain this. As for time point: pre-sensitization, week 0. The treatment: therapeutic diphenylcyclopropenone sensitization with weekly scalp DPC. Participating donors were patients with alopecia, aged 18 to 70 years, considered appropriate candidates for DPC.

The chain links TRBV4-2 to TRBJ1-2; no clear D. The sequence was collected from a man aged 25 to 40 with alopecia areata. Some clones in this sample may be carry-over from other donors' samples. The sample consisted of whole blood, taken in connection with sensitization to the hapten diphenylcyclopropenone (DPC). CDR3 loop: CVSSQELGISGYTF. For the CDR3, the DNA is TGTGTCAGCAGCCAAGAGCTAGGTATATCGGGCTACACCTTC.